The present T cell receptor (beta chain) was sequenced within a study of blood T cell repertoires in COVID-19. Study details: Samples representing acute and convalescent COVID-19 were sourced from the United States, Italy and Spain. From T cells, B-cell-depleted T cells, or PBMCs came the material, which was cDNA or gDNA.

Germline CDR1 MGHRA, CDR2 YSYEKL. CDR3 size: 15 residues. Trimming removed 0 bases at V and 8 bases at J, with 16 bases between. As handled by the study authors: Reference gene primer amplification gave estimated nucleated cell counts. Clones were sequenced by immunoSEQ multiplex PCR, and TCRdb holds only the in-frame ones, with some missing. Clone size and V and J calls were adopted from that table, with D and trimming inferred from the DNA. This sample has about 140,000 clones, with around nine tenths found just once. Sequencing used peripheral blood. The source of this sequence is a woman in her forties with acute or convalescent COVID-19. The rearrangement joins TRBV4-1 to TRBJ1-2; TRBD1 is a possible D gene (5 bases). The CDR3 region is CASSQDRGRGGGYTF. CDR3 DNA: TGCGCCAGCAGCCAAGATAGGGGTCGGGGAGGGGGCTACACCTTC.